These 32 T cell receptor beta chains originate from one sample sequenced in a study of cytomegalovirus exposure and HLA in healthy donors. The PCR contained 60 Vbeta and 13 Jbeta primers. Here immunoSEQ multiplex PCR was the method, and the copy in TCRdb shows in-frame clones only, minus some. This table holds roughly 99,000 clones, roughly 80% found once. Sequenced material: PBMCs. Receptors originate from a man between 60 and 75 years old in good health and CMV-seropositive.

The V call is TRBV25-1, the J call TRBJ2-5, with 7 bases fitting TRBD1. The end of the DNA aligns better with TRBJ2-7, so the J call may be wrong. CDR1 MGHDK and CDR2 SYGVNS come from the germline V gene. The CDR3 has 15 amino acids. CDR3 sequence reads: CASSGFGTENYEQYF. The CDR3 nucleotides read TGTGCCAGCAGTGGCTTCGGGACAGAGAACTACGAGCAGTACTTC.

V is TRBV25-1 and J is TRBJ1-2; D gene ambiguous. The CDR3 is 12 amino acids. Trimming cost V 3 bases and J 2 bases, with 4 bases left between them. Germline values: CDR1 MGHDK, CDR2 SYGVNS. The CDR3 sequence: CASSDINYGYTF. CDR3 coding DNA: TGTGCCAGCAGTGACATCAACTATGGCTACACCTTC.

The chain employs TRBV5-6 and TRBJ1-2, with 7 nucleotides matching TRBD1. Germline CDR1 is SGHDT and CDR2 is YYEEEE. The CDR3 spans 17 residues. Trimming removed 0 bases from V and 4 bases from J; junction bases left unmatched: 12. CDR3 DNA: TGTGCCAGCAGCTTGGCCCCCGGACAGGCTCAAAGCTATGGCTACACCTTC. It translates to CASSLAPGQAQSYGYTF.

The genes are TRBV30 and TRBJ2-5; weak D call: TRBD1 (7 bases). Germline CDR1 is GTSNPN and CDR2 is SVGIG (reference sequence). V lost 6 bases and J 5 bases, leaving 16 bases between the germline ends. The CDR3 is made up of 13 amino acids. The CDR3 here is CACPGGTQETQYF. In DNA, the CDR3 is TGTGCCTGCCCAGGGGGGACGCAGGAGACCCAGTACTTC.

This clone was observed a handful of times. This chain joins TRBV5-1 and TRBJ2-1, with D possibly being TRBD2 (6 bases). Trimming took 0 bases from V and 1 from J, leaving 11 bases between them. Germline V lookup: CDR1 SGHRS, CDR2 YFSETQ. This CDR3 is built from 16 residues. The DNA of the CDR3 is TGCGCCAGCAGCTTGGTGGCGGGGAGGTCCTACAATGAGCAGTTCTTC. Protein sequence: CASSLVAGRSYNEQFF. The complete variable domain, with remaining parts taken from reference TRBV5-1 and TRBJ2-1, reads KAGVTQTPRYLIKTRGQQVTLSCSPISGHRSVSWYQQTPGQGLQFLFEYFSETQRNKGNFPGRFSGRQFSNSRSEMNVSTLELGDSALYLCASSLVAGRSYNEQFFGPGTRLTVL.

Comment on this clone: One end of the junction does not line up with germline, which may come from a read error. The chain carries TRBV5-4 and TRBJ1-2, with D perhaps matching TRBD1 (5 bases). CDR1 and CDR2 from the germline V gene are SGHNT and YYREEE (reference sequence). The CDR3 is 13 residues long. CDR3 amino acids: CVSSTGTAYGYTF. The CDR3 bases are TGTGTCAGCAGCACCGGGACTGCCTATGGCTACACCTTC. Drawing the rest from reference TRBV5-4 and TRBJ1-2, the complete variable domain is ETGVTQSPTHLIKTRGQQVTLRCSSQSGHNTVSWYQQALGQGPQFIFQYYREEENGRGNFPPRFSGLQFPNYSSELNVNALELDDSALYLCVSSTGTAYGYTFGSGTRLTVV.

The chain is built from TRBV5-1 and TRBJ2-5; 14 bases are shared with TRBD2. The V gene end was trimmed by 5 bases and the J gene end by 2 bases; junction bases not matched to a gene: 11. Germline loops: CDR1 SGHRS, CDR2 YFSETQ. The CDR3 sequence is 18 residues long. CDR3 in amino acids: CASRKAGLAGVRQETQYF. CDR3 bases: TGCGCCAGCAGAAAGGCGGGACTAGCGGGGGTCCGTCAAGAGACCCAGTACTTC.

This chain joins TRBV6-6 and TRBJ1-2; TRBD1 matches 8 bases. CDR1 is MNHNY and CDR2 is SVGAGI in the germline V gene (reference sequence). There are 15 residues in the CDR3. J was trimmed by 4 bases and V by 0 bases; bases with no gene match: 4. This chain's CDR3 is CASSYSTGVGYGYTF. Here the CDR3 DNA reads TGTGCCAGCAGTTACTCGACAGGGGTGGGCTATGGCTACACCTTC.

Concerning this clone itself: The junction shows a germline mismatch at one end, possibly a read error. V and J are TRBV6-1 and TRBJ1-2; 9 positions agree with TRBD1. Per the germline V gene, CDR1 is MNHNS and CDR2 is SASEGT. The CDR3 totals 14 residues. CDR3 region: CASSDWGQGYGCTF. Here the CDR3 DNA reads TGTGCCAGCAGTGATTGGGGACAGGGATATGGCTGCACCTTC.

The J gene is TRBJ2-2, the V gene TRBV18; no definite D call. With 3 bases removed from V and 2 bases from J, the gap between germline ends came to 4 bases. CDR3 size: 13 residues. The germline CDR1 and CDR2 sequences are KGHSH and LQKENI. The CDR3: CASSPQNTGELFF. Written as DNA, the CDR3 is TGTGCCAGCTCACCCCAAAACACCGGGGAGCTGTTTTTT.

The chain recombines TRBV7-9 with TRBJ2-5; 7 positions agree with TRBD1. In germline, CDR1 is SEHNR, CDR2 FQNEAQ (reference sequence). V shed 5 bases and J 5 bases; nucleotides not matched to a gene: 14. The CDR3 contains 16 residues. The CDR3 spells CASSQGGSGYGETQYF. CDR3 in DNA: TGTGCCAGCAGCCAAGGGGGCTCAGGGTACGGGGAGACCCAGTACTTC.

The chain links TRBV2 to TRBJ2-1, with 8 bases aligning to TRBD1. Germline V gene data show CDR1 as SNHLY and CDR2 as FYNNEI. V shed 7 bases and J 7 bases; nucleotides not matched to a gene: 15. The CDR3 is 16 residues long. The CDR3 DNA is TGTGCCAGCACCCTAAGGTGGGGACAGGCCCTAAATGAGCAGTTCTTC. Translating it yields CASTLRWGQALNEQFF.

The chain is built from TRBV5-4 and TRBJ2-3, with a possible D match to TRBD2 (5 bases). The CDR3 loop spans 16 amino acids. Per germline, CDR1 SGHNT and CDR2 YYREEE (reference sequence). The ends were cut back, 4 bases at V and 6 bases at J, with 21 bases in the middle. For the CDR3, the DNA is TGTGCCAGCAGCCCAGCCCCGGGGAGCTTGAGGGATACGCAGTATTTT. Translating it yields CASSPAPGSLRDTQYF.

The rearrangement links TRBV5-1 to TRBJ1-5; possibly TRBD1 for D (5 bases). This CDR3 is built from 14 residues. The germline V gene encodes CDR1 SGHRS and CDR2 YFSETQ. Trimming stripped 4 bases from V and 4 bases from J, with 12 bases between. DNA of the CDR3: TGCGCCAGCAGCCCCGGGGGGGAAAATCAGCCCCAGCATTTT. It translates to CASSPGGENQPQHF.

Remarks on this clone: Its ends do not fully match the called genes, so a read error is possible. The chain uses TRBV7-9 and TRBJ1-1; maybe TRBD1 (6 bases). The CDR3 is made up of 16 amino acids. Per the germline V gene, CDR1 is SEHNR and CDR2 is FQNEAQ (reference sequence). The CDR3 coding sequence is TGTTCCAGCAGCTTAGCCGGGGGGGCGTCGAACACTGAAGCTTTCTTT. It is translated as CSSSLAGGASNTEAFF.

V is TRBV10-3 and J is TRBJ2-2; TRBD1 matches 7 bases. Trimming at V came to 5 bases and at J to 0 bases, leaving 3 bases not matched to a gene. The germline V gene has CDR1 ENHRY and CDR2 SYGVKD. CDR3 length: 15 residues. The DNA for the CDR3 is TGTGCCATCAGTCGCACAGGGGCGAACACCGGGGAGCTGTTTTTT. Protein product: CAISRTGANTGELFF.

The V and J genes are TRBV4-1 and TRBJ1-2; 7 nucleotides align to TRBD1. Losses at the gene ends were 0 bases for V and 5 bases for J; bases not matched to a gene: 3. Germline values: CDR1 MGHRA, CDR2 YSYEKL. The CDR3 has 14 amino acids. CDR3 nucleotide sequence: TGCGCCAGCAGCCAAGAAGGGGGACAGTATGGCTACACCTTC. This sequence encodes CASSQEGGQYGYTF.

This rearrangement joins TRBV7-3 to TRBJ2-1; 9 bases map to TRBD2. V gave up 2 bases and J gave up 6 bases; unmatched junction bases: 11. Germline V CDR1 and CDR2: SGHTA, FQGTGA. The CDR3 runs to 17 residues. CDR3 amino acids: CASSLALAGSSGNEQFF. The DNA for the CDR3 is TGTGCCAGCAGCTTAGCCCTAGCGGGGAGTTCCGGCAATGAGCAGTTCTTC. Based on the CDR3 plus reference TRBV7-3 and TRBJ2-1, the full variable domain is GAGVSQTPSNKVTEKGKYVELRCDPISGHTALYWYRQSLGQGPEFLIYFQGTGAADDSGLPNDRFFAVRPEGSVSTLKIQRTERGDSAVYLCASSLALAGSSGNEQFFGPGTRLTVL.

The genes are TRBV27 and TRBJ2-1, with D maybe TRBD1 (5 bases). The CDR3 length is 14 residues. CDR1 is MNHEY and CDR2 is SMNVEV in the germline V gene (reference sequence). V lost 5 bases, J lost 4 bases, and 12 bases lay in between. CDR3 sequence reads: CASSDGARYNEQFF. In DNA form, the CDR3 reads TGTGCCAGCAGTGATGGGGCGAGGTACAATGAGCAGTTCTTC.

The rearrangement joins TRBV19 to TRBJ2-1, with D perhaps TRBD1 (6 bases). The V end was cut by 4 bases, the J end by 16 bases, with 17 bases between. This CDR3 has 12 residues. Germline V gene sequence: CDR1 LNHDA, CDR2 SQIVND (reference sequence). The DNA of the CDR3 is TGTGCCAGTAGTACGGGACACCCGGACGTCTTCTTC. Its translation is CASSTGHPDVFF.

This clone was detected only a few times. The V gene is TRBV4-3, the J gene TRBJ2-7, with 8 positions matching TRBD1. From germline, CDR1 is LGHNA and CDR2 YSLEER. The CDR3 covers 14 residues. Trimming at V came to 2 bases and at J to 2 bases, leaving 2 bases not matched to a gene. The CDR3 coding sequence is TGCGCCAGCAGCCAAATGACAGGGGCCTACGAGCAGTACTTC. It codes for CASSQMTGAYEQYF.

The chain has TRBV19 and TRBJ2-4, with a tentative D call TRBD2 (5 bases). V was pared by 4 bases and J by 1 base, with 14 bases between. Germline CDR1 LNHDA, CDR2 SQIVND (reference sequence). The CDR3 has 16 residues. CDR3 region: CASSTPLDWAKNIQYF. The CDR3 nucleotides read TGTGCCAGTAGTACCCCCCTGGACTGGGCCAAAAACATTCAGTACTTC.

The CDR3 DNA reads TGTGCCAGTAGGAGCGGGGGTCCCTACAATGAGCAGTTCTTC. It specifies CASRSGGPYNEQFF. The V and J genes are TRBV19 and TRBJ2-1, with 8 bases that match TRBD2. V trimming: 6 bases; J trimming: 2 bases; junction bases outside the gene matches: 3. In germline, CDR1 is LNHDA, CDR2 SQIVND (reference sequence). There are 14 residues in the CDR3.

The V gene is TRBV5-1, the J gene TRBJ2-5; the D gene is possibly TRBD2 (6 bases). TRBJ2-7 explains the end of the DNA better; the J call may be wrong. The CDR3 consists of 13 residues. Germline CDR1 and CDR2: SGHRS and YFSETQ. CDR3 in amino acids: CASSLMGGGEQYF. CDR3 coding DNA: TGCGCCAGCAGCTTAATGGGGGGTGGCGAGCAGTACTTC.

This clone was seen just once. One end of the junction is discordant with germline, which a read error may explain. V is TRBV9 and J is TRBJ1-3; D might be TRBD1 (6 bases). The CDR3 is 13 residues long. Germline V lookup: CDR1 SGDLS, CDR2 YYNGEE. CDR3 sequence (DNA): TGTGCCAGCACACAGGGTAATGGAGACACCATATATTTT. Protein product: CASTQGNGDTIYF.

This rearrangement joins TRBV7-2 to TRBJ1-2, with D perhaps TRBD1 (6 bases). Per the germline V gene, CDR1 is SGHTA and CDR2 is FQGNSA. V shed 2 bases and J shed 7 bases, with 11 bases lying between them. The CDR3 loop spans 13 amino acids. CDR3 sequence (DNA): TGTGCCAGCAGCTTATACCAGGGGCTTGGCTACACCTTC. Amino acids: CASSLYQGLGYTF.

The gene calls are TRBV2 and TRBJ2-3; 7 positions agree with TRBD1. The CDR3 covers 15 residues. The junction had 5 bases not matched to a gene; V was cut back by 5 bases and J by 0 bases. Looked up from germline, CDR1 is SNHLY and CDR2 is FYNNEI. Written as DNA, the CDR3 is TGTGCCAGCAGTAGGACAGGCCCAAGCACAGATACGCAGTATTTT. It yields the protein CASSRTGPSTDTQYF.

The chain has TRBV10-3 and TRBJ2-2; the match to TRBD1 covers 7 bases. Germline-derived CDR1 and CDR2 are ENHRY and SYGVKD. The CDR3 contains 16 residues. V dropped 2 bases and J dropped 1; count of bases not matched to a gene: 4. CDR3 nucleotides: TGTGCCATCAGTGAGCTTGGACAGGTGAACACCGGGGAGCTGTTTTTT. As protein: CAISELGQVNTGELFF.

V usage is TRBV9 and J usage is TRBJ1-4; D unresolved. Germline lookup yields CDR1 SGDLS and CDR2 YYNGEE. Trimming cost V 4 bases and J 10 bases, with 14 bases left between them. The CDR3 has 13 residues. This CDR3 reads CASSPGGPGKLFF. The CDR3 bases are TGTGCCAGCAGCCCAGGAGGACCGGGAAAACTGTTTTTT.

The CDR3, as DNA: TGTGCCAGCACCCAATTCGCGAGCTATGGCTACACCTTC. Its protein is CASTQFASYGYTF. The chain recombines TRBV6-6 with TRBJ1-2; D call uncertain. The CDR3 contains 13 residues. V gave up 7 bases and J gave up 4 bases, with 13 bases separating them. Germline V lookup: CDR1 MNHNY, CDR2 SVGAGI (reference sequence).

The chain joins TRBV5-4 to TRBJ1-1, with D tentatively TRBD1 (6 bases). V was cut by 2 bases and J by 7 bases, with 9 bases left in between. Per germline, CDR1 SGHNT and CDR2 YYREEE (reference sequence). The CDR3 extends over 12 amino acids. CDR3 sequence reads: CASSFPGHEAFF. CDR3 coding DNA: TGTGCCAGCAGCTTTCCGGGACATGAAGCTTTCTTT.

The V gene is TRBV5-6, the J gene TRBJ2-1; 8 bases match TRBD1. The germline CDR1 and CDR2 sequences are SGHDT and YYEEEE. With V trimmed by 9 bases and J by 8 bases, 10 bases remained unmatched. This CDR3 is built from 13 residues. CDR3 sequence reads: CATRVRGRDEQFF. Written as DNA, the CDR3 is TGTGCCACTCGCGTCAGGGGGCGCGATGAGCAGTTCTTC.